This TCR beta chain was found in a study of T-cell reconstitution after alpha-beta-depleted transplantation in children (TCRdb year 2016). In the study overall: The study quantitatively tracked T-cell immune reconstitution after TCRalphabeta/CD19-depleted allogeneic hematopoietic cell transplantation in children using TCR repertoire profiling.

The library came from PCR. The listed sequencing device is Illumina HiSeq 2500. To normalize quantification of the TCRbeta repertoire, the TCR libraries were built with molecular barcoding that relied on unique molecular identifiers. TCRdb reran the public reads through fastp at Q25 and MiXCR, keeping productive beta chains. Each entry is one CDR3 protein sequence, shown with its most common DNA and genes. The sample table records approximately 110,000 distinct CDR3 sequences; about a tenth of these occur just once. Less than 35% of the sample is taken by the ten largest. About this clonotype: Its antigen target is currently unknown. One base away there is no much larger clone; base qualities are not given.

The germline V gene encodes CDR1 KGHSH and CDR2 LQKENI. From the cysteine through the phenylalanine, the CDR3 covers 15 amino acids. The sequence is cut down to CDR3 DNA, 45 bases in frame from base 1. V gives up 9 bases and J gives up 3 bases, and the segment between their germline ends measures 21 bases. What the work shows at the level of the full study, not this receptor alone: The frequencies of hyperexpanded clones fell over the following months, and after one year, T-cell counts and TCRbeta diversity were mostly attributed to newly produced T cells. The apparently early alphabetaT-cell count recovery about two months after transplant was reportedly dependent on only several hundred rapidly expanded clones derived from non-depleted graft cells. In some patients, the high TCRbeta diversity seen at day 60 was put down to recipient T cells and intrathymic progenitors that had survived conditioning.

According to the study, the label for this sample's treatment or condition signals: allogeneic hematopoietic cell transplantation with graft depleted of TCRalphabeta T cells and CD19 B cells. The children who served as transplant recipients had been given grafts of TCRalphabeta/CD19-depleted allogeneic hematopoietic cells. The sequence is built from TRBV18 and TRBJ2-7, with TRBD2 as a weak D call on 6 bases. Sequences were derived from PBMCs, sampled before TCRalphabeta/CD19-depleted stem cell transplant. The receptor was derived from a boy younger than 10 with acute lymphoblastic leukemia, due to receive a stem cell transplant. The encoded CDR3 is CASKWDSSGVYEQYF. In nucleotides, the sequence is TGTGCCAGTAAATGGGATTCTTCGGGGGTCTACGAGCAGTACTTC.